Listed below are T cell receptor beta chains from one sample, sequenced in a study of blood T cell repertoires in COVID-19. Assay used: immunoSEQ multiplex PCR; TCRdb lists only in-frame clones, some missing. The table includes some 95,000 clones, over 70% detected once. The sequencing sample was made of peripheral blood. The source of these receptors is a man aged 65-85 years with acute or convalescent COVID-19. CDR3s include the opening cysteine and the closing phenylalanine or tryptophan. Fields, in order: J gene, clone size, V gene, CDR3 length, D gene, CDR3 protein, CDR3 DNA. The D gene is left open where the match is weak. Not all rows give a size; the values are once, few, many and, for expanded clones, a class.

j_gene: TRBJ2-1; abundance: once; v_gene: TRBV5-1; len: 15; d_gene: -; CDR3aa: CASSEWSGAYNEQFF; CDR3nt: TGCGCCAGCAGCGAGTGGTCAGGGGCCTACAATGAGCAGTTCTTC
j_gene: TRBJ1-1; abundance: -; v_gene: TRBV7-6; len: 14; d_gene: -; CDR3aa: CASSLAGDNTEAFF; CDR3nt: TGTGCCAGCAGCTTAGCAGGGGATAACACTGAAGCTTTCTTT
j_gene: TRBJ2-7; abundance: -; v_gene: TRBV18; len: 16; d_gene: TRBD2; CDR3aa: CASSPILASGPYEQYF; CDR3nt: TGTGCCAGCTCACCAATACTAGCTAGCGGCCCCTACGAGCAGTACTTC
j_gene: TRBJ2-7; abundance: -; v_gene: TRBV7-6; len: 14; d_gene: -; CDR3aa: CASSPQGKPYEQYF; CDR3nt: TGTGCCAGCAGCCCCCAGGGAAAACCCTACGAGCAGTACTTC
j_gene: TRBJ2-3; abundance: -; v_gene: TRBV10-3; len: 13; d_gene: TRBD2; CDR3aa: CAIRREGADTQYF; CDR3nt: TGTGCCATCAGGCGGGAGGGCGCAGATACGCAGTATTTT
j_gene: TRBJ1-5; abundance: -; v_gene: TRBV28; len: 13; d_gene: TRBD1; CDR3aa: CASSLDRVRPQHF; CDR3nt: TGTGCCAGCAGTCTTGACAGGGTTAGGCCCCAGCATTTT
j_gene: TRBJ2-1; abundance: once; v_gene: TRBV7-3; len: 16; d_gene: -; CDR3aa: CASSGHGGASYNEQFF; CDR3nt: TGTGCCAGCAGCGGGCATGGCGGGGCCTCCTACAATGAGCAGTTCTTC
j_gene: TRBJ2-4; abundance: -; v_gene: TRBV4-1; len: 14; d_gene: TRBD1; CDR3aa: CASSQDDRENIQYF; CDR3nt: TGCGCCAGCAGCCAAGATGACAGGGAAAACATTCAGTACTTC
j_gene: TRBJ2-7; abundance: -; v_gene: TRBV7-2; len: 13; d_gene: -; CDR3aa: CASSYTGVYEQYF; CDR3nt: TGTGCCAGCAGCTATACAGGAGTCTACGAGCAGTACTTC
j_gene: TRBJ2-3; abundance: -; v_gene: TRBV5-1; len: 13; d_gene: -; CDR3aa: CASSLVGGDTQYF; CDR3nt: TGCGCCAGCAGCTTGGTGGGCGGGGATACGCAGTATTTT
j_gene: TRBJ1-2; abundance: -; v_gene: TRBV28; len: 14; d_gene: TRBD1; CDR3aa: CASSTTGQGHGYTF; CDR3nt: TGTGCCAGCAGTACAACCGGACAGGGCCATGGCTACACCTTC
j_gene: TRBJ2-7; abundance: -; v_gene: TRBV5-5; len: 16; d_gene: TRBD1; CDR3aa: CASSLGTGGDSYEQYF; CDR3nt: TGTGCCAGCAGCTTGGGGACAGGGGGAGATTCCTACGAGCAGTACTTC
j_gene: TRBJ2-7; abundance: once; v_gene: TRBV9; len: 15; d_gene: TRBD2; CDR3aa: CASSVGAGGAYEQYF; CDR3nt: TGTGCCAGCAGCGTAGGGGCGGGAGGGGCCTACGAGCAGTACTTC
j_gene: TRBJ2-1; abundance: -; v_gene: TRBV24-1; len: 17; d_gene: TRBD2; CDR3aa: CATSDLPLAGVPDEQFF; CDR3nt: TGTGCCACCAGTGATTTGCCCCTAGCGGGAGTTCCCGATGAGCAGTTCTTC
j_gene: TRBJ2-3; abundance: -; v_gene: TRBV7-9; len: 17; d_gene: TRBD1; CDR3aa: CASSIRQGSPLLVVGYF; CDR3nt: TGTGCCAGCAGCATAAGACAGGGGTCCCCCTTACTCGTCGTAGGGTATTTT
j_gene: TRBJ2-1; abundance: -; v_gene: TRBV19; len: 19; d_gene: TRBD2; CDR3aa: CASSIASLAGGRLGHEQFF; CDR3nt: TGTGCCAGTAGTATAGCCAGCCTAGCGGGAGGCCGATTAGGCCATGAGCAGTTCTTC
j_gene: TRBJ2-5; abundance: -; v_gene: TRBV12-3/TRBV12-4; len: 12; d_gene: -; CDR3aa: CASSLVRETQYF; CDR3nt: TGTGCCAGCAGTTTGGTCCGGGAGACCCAGTACTTC
j_gene: TRBJ1-6; abundance: once; v_gene: TRBV3-1/TRBV3-2; len: 17; d_gene: -; CDR3aa: CASSPLTGLSYNSPLHF; CDR3nt: TGTGCCAGCAGCCCCCTAACAGGGCTCTCCTATAATTCACCCCTCCACTTT
j_gene: TRBJ2-1; abundance: -; v_gene: TRBV28; len: 18; d_gene: -; CDR3aa: CASTLSGGGVRSYNEQFF; CDR3nt: TGTGCCAGCACCCTATCGGGGGGCGGGGTTCGCTCCTACAATGAGCAGTTCTTC
j_gene: TRBJ1-6; abundance: -; v_gene: TRBV4-2; len: 19; d_gene: -; CDR3aa: CASSQDRIGGSSYNSPLHF; CDR3nt: TGTGCCAGCAGCCAAGATAGGATCGGGGGGAGCTCCTATAATTCACCCCTCCACTTT
j_gene: TRBJ2-7; abundance: -; v_gene: TRBV7-9; len: 15; d_gene: TRBD1; CDR3aa: CASSFPPGQGYEQYF; CDR3nt: TGTGCCAGCAGTTTCCCTCCGGGACAGGGTTACGAGCAGTACTTC
j_gene: TRBJ1-1; abundance: -; v_gene: TRBV18; len: 13; d_gene: -; CDR3aa: CASSPRQGDEAFF; CDR3nt: TGTGCCAGCTCACCACGTCAAGGAGATGAAGCTTTCTTT
j_gene: TRBJ2-3; abundance: -; v_gene: TRBV10-3; len: 16; d_gene: TRBD1; CDR3aa: CAISEVTGGGTDTQYF; CDR3nt: TGTGCCATCAGTGAGGTTACAGGGGGCGGCACAGATACGCAGTATTTT
j_gene: TRBJ2-3; abundance: -; v_gene: TRBV28; len: 22; d_gene: TRBD2; CDR3aa: CASSFPAYVASGISHSTDTQYF; CDR3nt: TGTGCCAGCAGTTTTCCCGCCTATGTGGCTAGCGGGATATCCCATAGCACAGATACGCAGTATTTT
j_gene: TRBJ2-7; abundance: -; v_gene: TRBV15; len: 15; d_gene: -; CDR3aa: CATSRVGGYAYEQYF; CDR3nt: TGTGCCACCAGCAGAGTAGGAGGGTACGCCTACGAGCAGTACTTC
j_gene: TRBJ2-4; abundance: -; v_gene: TRBV11-2; len: 15; d_gene: TRBD1; CDR3aa: CASSLAGGAKNIQYF; CDR3nt: TGTGCCAGCAGCTTAGCAGGGGGAGCCAAAAACATTCAGTACTTC
j_gene: TRBJ1-1; abundance: -; v_gene: TRBV6-5; len: 15; d_gene: TRBD1; CDR3aa: CASSYGQGMDTEAFF; CDR3nt: TGTGCCAGCAGTTATGGACAGGGGATGGACACTGAAGCTTTCTTT
j_gene: TRBJ2-5; abundance: -; v_gene: TRBV7-9; len: 13; d_gene: TRBD2; CDR3aa: CASSFETSGTQYF; CDR3nt: TGTGCCAGCAGCTTCGAGACTAGCGGGACCCAGTACTTC
j_gene: TRBJ2-2; abundance: once; v_gene: TRBV7-8; len: 15; d_gene: -; CDR3aa: CASSLWRGDTGELFF; CDR3nt: TGTGCCAGCAGCTTATGGCGGGGTGACACCGGGGAGCTGTTTTTT
j_gene: TRBJ2-3; abundance: -; v_gene: TRBV6-2/TRBV6-3; len: 13; d_gene: -; CDR3aa: CASSYGGADTQYF; CDR3nt: TGTGCCAGCAGTTATGGGGGCGCAGATACGCAGTATTTT
j_gene: TRBJ1-1; abundance: -; v_gene: TRBV28; len: 15; d_gene: TRBD1; CDR3aa: CAGTLGHRTGTEAFF; CDR3nt: TGTGCCGGCACCCTGGGACACCGGACAGGCACTGAAGCTTTCTTT
j_gene: TRBJ1-4; abundance: few; v_gene: TRBV27; len: 14; d_gene: TRBD1; CDR3aa: CASSFQGAGEKLFF; CDR3nt: TGTGCCAGCAGTTTCCAGGGGGCGGGTGAAAAACTGTTTTTT
j_gene: TRBJ2-1; abundance: -; v_gene: TRBV7-2; len: 15; d_gene: TRBD2; CDR3aa: CASSPGSGRGNEQFF; CDR3nt: TGTGCCAGCAGCCCGGGTAGCGGGAGGGGCAATGAGCAGTTCTTC
j_gene: TRBJ1-2; abundance: -; v_gene: TRBV2; len: 13; d_gene: -; CDR3aa: CASSIGESYGYTF; CDR3nt: TGTGCCAGCAGTATCGGGGAAAGCTATGGCTACACCTTC
j_gene: TRBJ1-2; abundance: -; v_gene: TRBV30; len: 13; d_gene: -; CDR3aa: CAWATTGSFGYTF; CDR3nt: TGTGCCTGGGCAACGACAGGATCGTTTGGCTACACCTTC
j_gene: TRBJ1-4; abundance: -; v_gene: TRBV3-1/TRBV3-2; len: 15; d_gene: TRBD1; CDR3aa: CASSRHRDRGEKLFF; CDR3nt: TGTGCCAGCAGCCGCCACCGGGACAGGGGTGAAAAACTGTTTTTT
j_gene: TRBJ2-7; abundance: few; v_gene: TRBV6-2/TRBV6-3; len: 15; d_gene: TRBD1; CDR3aa: CASSHRDRAGEEQYF; CDR3nt: TGTGCCAGCAGTCACCGGGACAGGGCTGGGGAGGAGCAGTACTTC
j_gene: TRBJ1-4; abundance: -; v_gene: TRBV9; len: 15; d_gene: -; CDR3aa: CASTLNGGSEEKLFF; CDR3nt: TGTGCCAGCACGTTAAATGGGGGGAGTGAGGAAAAACTGTTTTTT
j_gene: TRBJ2-5; abundance: -; v_gene: TRBV7-2; len: 14; d_gene: -; CDR3aa: CASTLGTVQETQYF; CDR3nt: TGTGCCAGCACCTTAGGAACGGTTCAAGAGACCCAGTACTTC
j_gene: TRBJ2-1; abundance: -; v_gene: TRBV11-3; len: 14; d_gene: TRBD2; CDR3aa: CASSFGSGSGEQFF; CDR3nt: TGTGCCAGCAGCTTTGGTAGCGGGAGCGGTGAGCAGTTCTTC
j_gene: TRBJ1-1; abundance: -; v_gene: TRBV5-1; len: 17; d_gene: -; CDR3aa: CASSLAPAGQGNTEAFF; CDR3nt: TGCGCCAGCAGCTTGGCCCCCGCAGGGCAGGGCAATACTGAAGCTTTCTTT
j_gene: TRBJ2-2; abundance: -; v_gene: TRBV30; len: 15; d_gene: -; CDR3aa: CAWSVGRGNTGELFF; CDR3nt: TGTGCCTGGAGTGTAGGCAGGGGGAACACCGGGGAGCTGTTTTTT
j_gene: TRBJ2-7; abundance: many; v_gene: TRBV2; len: 13; d_gene: TRBD1; CDR3aa: CASSASTGGEEYF; CDR3nt: TGTGCCAGCAGTGCTAGCACAGGGGGCGAGGAGTACTTC
j_gene: TRBJ2-5; abundance: -; v_gene: TRBV11-2; len: 14; d_gene: -; CDR3aa: CASSPAQTMETQYF; CDR3nt: TGTGCCAGCAGCCCGGCACAGACCATGGAGACCCAGTACTTC
j_gene: TRBJ2-1; abundance: -; v_gene: TRBV6-2/TRBV6-3; len: 15; d_gene: TRBD2; CDR3aa: CASSYPREGNNEQFF; CDR3nt: TGTGCCAGCAGTTACCCGAGGGAGGGGAACAATGAGCAGTTCTTC